The rows below give T cell receptor beta chains drawn from one sample of a study of OX40 agonist ivuxolimab in advanced cancers. The protocol was immunoSEQ multiplex PCR, while the TCRdb copy is restricted to in-frame clones and leaves out a portion. The sample contains 55,000 to 80,000 clones, 86% of which appear only once. This specimen was CD4+ or CD8+ T cells sorted from blood, taken in a trial of the OX40 agonist ivuxolimab. Receptors originate from an adult with an advanced solid tumor such as melanoma, head and neck, liver or kidney cancer. Both conserved end residues are part of each CDR3. A D gene is named only where the DNA matches it firmly. Not all rows give a size; the values are once, few, many and, for expanded clones, a class.

d_gene	abundance	len	v_gene	j_gene	CDR3aa	CDR3nt
-	-	16	TRBV7-8	TRBJ2-7	CASSLVGLLSSYEQYF	TGTGCCAGCAGCTTAGTGGGATTACTGAGCTCCTACGAGCAGTACTTC
-	-	14	TRBV28	TRBJ1-4	CASSFPTTNEKLFF	TGTGCCAGCAGTTTTCCGACAACTAATGAAAAACTGTTTTTT
TRBD2	-	15	TRBV19	TRBJ2-7	CASSTTSGYSYEQYF	TGTGCCAGTAGTACCACTAGCGGCTACTCCTACGAGCAGTACTTC
TRBD2	-	14	TRBV6-4	TRBJ2-1	CASSDSAGDFEQFF	TGTGCCAGCAGTGACTCGGCGGGAGATTTTGAGCAGTTCTTC
TRBD1	-	14	TRBV4-3	TRBJ1-2	CASSRVQGESGYTF	TGCGCCAGCAGCCGAGTACAGGGGGAAAGCGGCTACACCTTC
-	few	15	TRBV9	TRBJ1-5	CASSPGRNSNQPQHF	TGTGCCAGCAGCCCGGGACGGAATAGCAATCAGCCCCAGCATTTT
-	once	15	TRBV27	TRBJ2-5	CASSLAGGRPVTQYF	TGTGCCAGCAGTTTGGCCGGGGGGCGACCGGTGACCCAGTACTTC
-	-	14	TRBV7-2	TRBJ1-2	CASSSPGADYGYTF	TGTGCCAGCAGCAGCCCTGGGGCAGACTATGGCTACACCTTC
-	once	13	TRBV19	TRBJ2-7	CASSRDLRWEQYF	TGTGCCAGCAGCCGGGATCTTCGCTGGGAGCAGTACTTC
TRBD1	-	14	TRBV5-1	TRBJ2-3	CASGSQGVGDTQYF	TGCGCCAGCGGGTCACAGGGGGTTGGCGATACGCAGTATTTT
TRBD2	-	16	TRBV9	TRBJ2-3	CASSFASGMGAGTQYF	TGTGCCAGCAGCTTTGCTAGCGGGATGGGGGCAGGTACGCAGTATTTT
TRBD1	once	15	TRBV28	TRBJ1-2	CASSLWAGGQYGYTF	TGTGCCAGCAGTTTATGGGCAGGGGGTCAGTATGGCTACACCTTC
-	-	13	TRBV6-6	TRBJ1-2	CASSFAGNYGYTF	TGTGCCAGCAGTTTCGCCGGGAACTATGGCTACACCTTC
-	-	14	TRBV2	TRBJ1-5	CASKDVGPNQPQHF	TGTGCCAGCAAGGACGTGGGCCCGAATCAGCCCCAGCATTTT
-	-	14	TRBV5-4	TRBJ1-2	CASSLARESYGYTF	TGTGCCAGCAGCTTGGCTAGAGAAAGCTATGGCTACACCTTC